Below, 29 T cell receptor beta chains from the same sample are listed, as sequenced in a study of regulatory T cells in long-lasting Graves disease. Regarding time point: newly diagnosed GD, antithyroid drugs for less than 3 months. PBMCs were the source of the RNA used for TCR sequencing. Libraries of TCR beta came from iRepertoire HTBI primers plus Arm-PCR of CDR3 regions. TCRdb passed the multiplex PCR reads through MiXCR, listing each CDR3 protein once. The table includes around 420,000 distinct CDR3 sequences, approximately 16% detected once. These records were also assigned to another study, of T cells in Graves' hyperthyroidism and ophthalmopathy.

The sequenced sample was peripheral blood mononuclear cells (PBMCs), obtained at new diagnosis, from a patient treated with antithyroid drugs. Source of these receptors: a middle-aged woman with Graves disease.

This clonotype has only a few counts. J is TRBJ2-1 and V is TRBV9; perhaps TRBD2 as D (5 bases). The CDR3 is 15 residues long. Germline V gene lookup returns CDR1 SGDLS and CDR2 YYNGEE. Trimming took off 2 bases at V and 1 base at J, with 10 bases between the two ends. CDR3 amino acids: CASSVSGRSYNEQFF. For the CDR3, the DNA is TGTGCCAGCAGCGTCTCGGGAAGGTCCTACAATGAGCAGTTCTTC. The whole variable domain, filled in from reference TRBV9 and TRBJ2-1, reads DSGVTQTPKHLITATGQRVTLRCSPRSGDLSVYWYQQSLDQGLQFLIQYYNGEERAKGNILERFSAQQFPDLHSELNLSSLELGDSALYFCASSVSGRSYNEQFFGPGTRLTVL.

In its sample, this clonotype was seen many times. This sequence joins TRBV12-3 or TRBV12-4 and TRBJ2-2; TRBD2 matches 13 bases. This CDR3 is built from 17 residues. The V and J ends lost 5 bases and 6 bases, in that order; junction bases with no gene match: 9. The CDR3 DNA reads TGTGCCAGCAGTCCGCGGACTAGCGGGAGTAGTCCCGGGGAGCTGTTTTTT. It yields the protein CASSPRTSGSSPGELFF.

The chain employs TRBV6-2 or TRBV6-3 and TRBJ2-7; D possibly corresponds to TRBD2 (6 bases). Germline V gene lookup returns CDR1 MNHEY and CDR2 SVGEGT. The CDR3 runs 14 residues. Between the trimmed V and J ends, which lost 5 bases and 5 bases, there was a span of 16 bases. The CDR3, as DNA: TGTGCCAGCAGTACCGGGACTTTCCGGGACGAGCAGTACTTC. Its translation: CASSTGTFRDEQYF.

This clonotype has a count of ten or more. The rearrangement links TRBV11-2 to TRBJ1-1, with TRBD1 as a possible D gene (6 bases). V shed 1 base and J shed 3 bases, with 12 bases lying between them. CDR3 size: 15 residues. Germline assignment: CDR1 SGHAT and CDR2 FQNNGV. In DNA, the CDR3 is TGTGCCAGCAGCTTAGGACAAGGGGGGTACACTGAAGCTTTCTTT. The encoded protein is CASSLGQGGYTEAFF.

This clonotype was recorded a few times. The chain links TRBV20-1 to TRBJ2-2; 12 bases match TRBD2. There are 14 residues in the CDR3. V was pared by 3 bases and J by 5 bases, with 1 base of the junction left unmatched. Germline V gene lookup returns CDR1 DFQATT and CDR2 SNEGSKA (reference sequence). CDR3 coding DNA: TGCAGTGCTAGGGGACTAGCGGGTACCGGGGAGCTGTTTTTT. Amino acids: CSARGLAGTGELFF.

At least ten counts were recorded for this clonotype. The J gene is TRBJ2-7, the V gene TRBV7-2, with 7 positions matching TRBD1. This CDR3 region has 13 residues. Germline-derived CDR1 and CDR2 are SGHTA and FQGNSA. Trimming cost V 7 bases and J 1 base; bases outside gene matches: 4. In DNA form, the CDR3 reads TGTGCCAGCAAAAAGGGACAGTCCTACGAGCAGTACTTC. This gives the protein CASKKGQSYEQYF.

This clonotype was observed a few times. This chain joins TRBV5-1 and TRBJ2-7, with D uncertain. The CDR3 is 14 amino acids. With 0 bases removed from V and 3 bases from J, the gap between germline ends came to 10 bases. CDR1 is SGHRS, CDR2 YFSETQ, per germline. The DNA for the CDR3 is TGCGCCAGCAGCTTGGACCCTAAGCACTACGAGCAGTACTTC. Residues: CASSLDPKHYEQYF. The full variable domain, rest sourced from reference TRBV5-1 and TRBJ2-7, is KAGVTQTPRYLIKTRGQQVTLSCSPISGHRSVSWYQQTPGQGLQFLFEYFSETQRNKGNFPGRFSGRQFSNSRSEMNVSTLELGDSALYLCASSLDPKHYEQYFGPGTRLTVT.

This clonotype was observed a few times. V usage is TRBV11-1 and J usage is TRBJ1-3, with D perhaps matching TRBD1 (5 bases). Per germline, CDR1 SGHAT and CDR2 FQDESV (reference sequence). The CDR3 has 11 amino acids. V lost 6 bases and J 8 bases, leaving 8 bases between the germline ends. This CDR3 reads CASSQGDTIYF. The CDR3 bases are TGTGCCAGCAGTCAGGGAGACACCATATATTTT.

As concerns this clonotype: Just one base apart from a much larger clone, this may be a read error. The chain carries TRBV14 and TRBJ2-5, with 8 bases that match TRBD2. The V gene's germline CDR1 is SGHDN and CDR2 FVKESK. V dropped 1 base and J dropped 9; count of bases not matched to a gene: 4. The CDR3 totals 13 residues. CDR3 amino acids: CASSQAGGEAQYF. CDR3 bases: TGTGCCAGCAGCCAAGCGGGGGGGGAGGCCCAGTACTTC.

This sequence joins TRBV7-9 and TRBJ2-7, with 8 bases matching TRBD1. CDR3 length: 15 amino acids. The germline CDR1 and CDR2 sequences are SEHNR and FQNEAQ (reference sequence). V was pared by 5 bases and J by 3 bases, with 9 bases of the junction left unmatched. CDR3 in amino acids: CASSDPDRGGYEQYF. CDR3 DNA: TGTGCCAGCAGCGACCCAGACAGGGGCGGCTACGAGCAGTACTTC.

In this sample, this clonotype turned up many times. This chain links TRBV7-9 with TRBJ1-2, with D tentatively TRBD1 (6 bases). CDR3 length: 16 amino acids. Germline values: CDR1 SEHNR, CDR2 FQNEAQ (reference sequence). V lost 5 bases and J 5 bases, leaving 21 bases between the germline ends. CDR3 protein: CASSKGGANALYGYTF. In DNA form, the CDR3 reads TGTGCCAGCAGCAAAGGGGGGGCTAACGCGTTATATGGCTACACCTTC.

This clonotype came up a few times. The chain recombines TRBV7-2 with TRBJ1-1, with 9 nucleotides matching TRBD1. This CDR3 has 16 residues. V trimming: 6 bases; J trimming: 1 base; junction bases outside the gene matches: 9. Germline values: CDR1 SGHTA, CDR2 FQGNSA. In DNA form, the CDR3 reads TGTGCCAGCAGATTACCCCGGACAGGGGAGAACACTGAAGCTTTCTTT. Translation gives CASRLPRTGENTEAFF.

This clonotype was observed a handful of times. The V call is TRBV4-1, the J call TRBJ2-1; 7 nucleotides agree with TRBD2. This CDR3 has 18 residues. The germline gives CDR1 MGHRA, CDR2 YSYEKL. With V trimmed by 1 base and J by 0 bases, 9 bases remained unmatched. The CDR3 region is CASSQGPLAMSSYNEQFF. The CDR3 DNA reads as TGCGCCAGCAGCCAAGGCCCACTAGCGATGAGCTCCTACAATGAGCAGTTCTTC.

This clonotype was counted at least ten times. The chain links TRBV11-2 to TRBJ2-7; 10 bases are a match to TRBD1. The CDR3 consists of 16 residues. Germline CDR1 reads SGHAT; CDR2 reads FQNNGV. V dropped 0 bases and J dropped 6; count of bases not matched to a gene: 8. The chain's CDR3 is CASSLEAGTGVGEQYF. The CDR3 DNA follows: TGTGCCAGCAGCTTAGAGGCCGGGACAGGGGTTGGCGAGCAGTACTTC. The full variable domain, completed using reference TRBV11-2 and TRBJ2-7, is EAGVAQSPRYKIIEKRQSVAFWCNPISGHATLYWYQQILGQGPKLLIQFQNNGVVDDSQLPKDRFSAERLKGVDSTLKIQPAKLEDSAVYLCASSLEAGTGVGEQYFGPGTRLTVT.

J is TRBJ2-7 and V is TRBV10-2, with D uncertain. This CDR3 is 12 amino acids long. V lost 2 bases and J lost 7, with 9 bases in between. Germline CDR1 and CDR2: WSHSY and SAAADI. The CDR3 reads CASSEEVREQYF. Written as DNA, the CDR3 is TGCGCCAGCAGTGAGGAGGTCAGAGAGCAGTACTTC.

This clonotype was counted between two and nine times. This chain uses TRBV12-3 or TRBV12-4 with TRBJ2-7, with 7 bases that match TRBD2. After removal of 4 bases from V and 9 bases from J, the junction contained 9 bases not matched to a gene. The CDR3 loop spans 13 amino acids. The chain's CDR3 is CASSWDYTFGQYF. The CDR3 coding sequence is TGTGCCAGCAGTTGGGACTATACGTTCGGGCAGTACTTC.

Turning to this clonotype: With a far larger clone one base away, a read error is the likely cause. The rearrangement links TRBV2 to TRBJ2-5; D uncertain. Germline CDR1 SNHLY, CDR2 FYNNEI. Trimming removed 8 bases from V and 8 bases from J, with 15 bases in between. This CDR3 has 12 amino acids. CDR3 coding DNA: TGTGCCAGCGGCTTAGAGGCGGACACCCAGTACTTC. Protein sequence: CASGLEADTQYF.

In its sample, this clonotype was seen many times. The chain links TRBV9 to TRBJ2-2; D is undetermined. Germline CDR1 SGDLS, CDR2 YYNGEE. The ends were cut back, 0 bases at V and 7 bases at J, with 13 bases in the middle. CDR3 length: 15 amino acids. The CDR3 loop is CASSVEHRRGGELFF. The CDR3 DNA follows: TGTGCCAGCAGCGTAGAGCACAGAAGAGGCGGGGAGCTGTTTTTT.

The chain combines TRBV7-3 with TRBJ2-3; tentatively, D is TRBD2 (6 bases). The CDR3 runs to 16 residues. Looked up from germline, CDR1 is SGHTA and CDR2 is FQGTGA. V was pared by 1 base and J by 1 base, with 12 bases between. The CDR3 bases are TGTGCCAGCAGCTTAATGGGGGGTGGGGGCACAGATACGCAGTATTTT. It codes for CASSLMGGGGTDTQYF.

This clonotype was observed at least ten times. CDR3 residues: CASSPPSGRETQYF. Here the CDR3 DNA reads TGTGCCAGCAGCCCCCCTAGCGGGCGAGAGACCCAGTACTTC. This sequence joins TRBV18 and TRBJ2-5, with TRBD2 identical over 8 bases. CDR1 and CDR2 (germline): KGHSH, LQKENI. Trimming removed 8 bases from V and 4 bases from J; junction bases left unmatched: 9. This CDR3 is 14 amino acids long. The full variable domain, completed using reference TRBV18 and TRBJ2-5, is NAGVMQNPRHLVRRRGQEARLRCSPMKGHSHVYWYRQLPEEGLKFMVYLQKENIIDESGMPKERFSAEFPKEGPSILRIQQVVRGDSAAYFCASSPPSGRETQYFGPGTRLLVL.

The rearrangement uses TRBV7-9 and TRBJ2-2, with a tentative D call TRBD2 (7 bases). V was trimmed by 2 bases and J by 4 bases, leaving 14 bases between them. This CDR3 contains 16 residues. CDR1 SEHNR and CDR2 FQNEAQ come from the germline V gene (reference sequence). Written as DNA, the CDR3 is TGTGCCAGCAGCTTAAGGGGGGGCCGAGGCACCGGGGAGCTGTTTTTT. Encoded protein: CASSLRGGRGTGELFF.

The J gene is TRBJ2-7, the V gene TRBV3-1; D gene ambiguous. The CDR3 has 16 residues. The germline V gene has CDR1 LGHDT and CDR2 YNNKEL (reference sequence). V lost 1 base and J lost 2, with 15 bases in between. Here the CDR3 reads CASSQGIFTATYEQYF. The DNA of the CDR3 is TGTGCCAGCAGCCAAGGTATCTTTACCGCTACCTACGAGCAGTACTTC.

This clonotype was picked up many times. The chain joins TRBV11-2 to TRBJ2-1; 9 nucleotides line up with TRBD2. CDR1 and CDR2 from the germline V gene are SGHAT and FQNNGV. This CDR3 has 12 residues. V shed 7 bases and J 7 bases; nucleotides not matched to a gene: 2. The CDR3 DNA is TGTGCCAGCACCCTAGCGGGGAATGAGCAGTTCTTC. This sequence encodes CASTLAGNEQFF.

This clonotype was counted once. V gene TRBV6-1 combines with J gene TRBJ2-2; TRBD1 matches at 7 bases. Losses at the gene ends were 5 bases for V and 7 bases for J; bases not matched to a gene: 4. The CDR3 spans 13 residues. Per the germline V gene, CDR1 is MNHNS and CDR2 is SASEGT. This CDR3 reads CASSPRTGGELFF. In nucleotides, the CDR3 is TGTGCCAGCAGTCCCAGGACAGGCGGGGAGCTGTTTTTT.

This clonotype was detected many times. The chain joins TRBV6-1 to TRBJ1-2; 9 nucleotides align to TRBD1. The CDR3 sequence is 14 residues long. J was trimmed by 7 bases and V by 5 bases; bases with no gene match: 8. Germline assignment: CDR1 MNHNS and CDR2 SASEGT. In DNA form, the CDR3 reads TGTGCCAGCAGTACAGGGACAGGGATTGGTGGCTACACCTTC. Residues: CASSTGTGIGGYTF.

The chain links TRBV28 to TRBJ1-5; D remains unclear. The ends were cut back, 1 base at V and 4 bases at J, with 5 bases in the middle. This CDR3 has 13 residues. CDR1 MDHEN and CDR2 SYDVKM come from the germline V gene. As DNA, the CDR3 is TGTGCCAGCAGTTTATTTAGAAATCAGCCCCAGCATTTT. Encoded protein: CASSLFRNQPQHF. Based on the CDR3 plus reference TRBV28 and TRBJ1-5, the full variable domain is DVKVTQSSRYLVKRTGEKVFLECVQDMDHENMFWYRQDPGLGLRLIYFSYDVKMKEKGDIPEGYSVSREKKERFSLILESASTNQTSMYLCASSLFRNQPQHFGDGTRLSIL.

This clonotype was recorded many times. The chain couples TRBV12-3 or TRBV12-4 to TRBJ1-5; D is unresolved. The CDR3 is 13 amino acids. V gave up 5 bases and J gave up 4 bases, with 9 bases separating them. CDR3 in DNA: TGTGCCAGCAGTCCTGGACGGAATCAGCCCCAGCATTTT. Translation gives CASSPGRNQPQHF.

A remark on this clonotype: Likely a read error: the CDR3 ends without its conserved phenylalanine or tryptophan. The limits of the CDR3 on the DNA are not certain, so only TCRdb's listed CDR3 is given. The J gene is TRBJ2-4, the V gene TRBV11-2; the table's TRBD1 call for D was not verified on the DNA. The CDR3 has 15 amino acids, counting both end residues. Germline lookup yields CDR1 SGHAT and CDR2 FQNNGV. CDR3 amino acids: CASSFDGRGQGYFGP.

Only a few counts were recorded for this clonotype. The gene calls are TRBV5-8 and TRBJ2-7; a weak D match, TRBD2 (6 bases). V dropped 0 bases and J dropped 5 bases, with 15 bases sitting between them. Germline V gene sequence: CDR1 SGHTS, CDR2 YDEGEE. This CDR3 has 15 amino acids. The CDR3 DNA reads as TGTGCCAGCAGCTTGGCTTGGCGGGGTGTCCACGAGCAGTACTTC. This sequence encodes CASSLAWRGVHEQYF.